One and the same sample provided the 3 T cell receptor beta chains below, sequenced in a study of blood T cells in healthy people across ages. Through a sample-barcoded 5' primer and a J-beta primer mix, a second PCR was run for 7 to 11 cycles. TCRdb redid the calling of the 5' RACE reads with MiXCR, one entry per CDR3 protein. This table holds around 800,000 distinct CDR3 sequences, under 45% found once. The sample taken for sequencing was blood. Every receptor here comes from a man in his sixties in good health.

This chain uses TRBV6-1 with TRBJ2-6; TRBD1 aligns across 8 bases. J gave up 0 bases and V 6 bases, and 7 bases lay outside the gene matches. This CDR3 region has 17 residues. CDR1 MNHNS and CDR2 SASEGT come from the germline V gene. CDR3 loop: CASRRQGPNSGANVLTF. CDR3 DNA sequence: TGTGCCAGCAGACGACAGGGGCCCAACTCTGGGGCCAACGTCCTGACTTTC.

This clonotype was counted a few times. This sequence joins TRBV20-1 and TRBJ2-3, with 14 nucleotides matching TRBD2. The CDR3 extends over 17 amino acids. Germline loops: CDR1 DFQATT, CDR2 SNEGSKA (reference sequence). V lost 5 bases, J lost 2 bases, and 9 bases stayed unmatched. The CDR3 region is CSALGLAGGQFTDTQYF. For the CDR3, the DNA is TGCAGTGCTCTTGGACTAGCGGGGGGACAATTCACAGATACGCAGTATTTT.

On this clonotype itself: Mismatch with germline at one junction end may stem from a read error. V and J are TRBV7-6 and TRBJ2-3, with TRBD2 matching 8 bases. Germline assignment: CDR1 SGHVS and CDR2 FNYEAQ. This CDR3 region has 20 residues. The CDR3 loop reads CASSPYGTSHQESSTETQYF. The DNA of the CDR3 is TGTGCCAGCAGCCCCTATGGGACTAGTCACCAGGAGTCTAGCACAGAGACGCAGTATTTT. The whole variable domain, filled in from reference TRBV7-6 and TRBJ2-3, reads GAGVSQSPRYKVTKRGQDVALRCDPISGHVSLYWYRQALGQGPEFLTYFNYEAQQDKSGLPNDRFSAERPEGSISTLTIQRTEQRDSAMYRCASSPYGTSHQESSTETQYFGPGTRLTVL.